Listed below are T cell receptor beta chains from one sample, sequenced in a study of blood T cell repertoires in COVID-19. Measured with immunoSEQ multiplex PCR; TCRdb has only the in-frame clones, and not every one. The repertoire holds 45,000 to 55,000 clones, with approximately 84% as singletons. The sample consisted of peripheral blood. The receptors stem from a man aged 50-59 years with active COVID-19. CDR3s include the opening cysteine and the closing phenylalanine or tryptophan. A D gene is named only where the DNA matches it firmly.

CDR3 protein,D gene,V gene
CASSVAGGPETQYF,NA,TRBV9
CARCLGGGGRETQYF,TRBD2,TRBV5-1
CATSDRTVHLYGYTF,NA,TRBV24-1
CASRSGGGTDTQYF,TRBD2,TRBV2
CASSEIIGTSGGTYNEQFF,TRBD2,TRBV10-1
CAISDDRYYGYTF,NA,TRBV10-3
CASSFSNEQFF,NA,TRBV11-2
CASSWGTSGTDTQYF,NA,TRBV11-2
CASSGWTGGRGYTF,TRBD1,TRBV25-1
CASSVTGQPNTEAFF,TRBD1,TRBV9
CASADTDTQYF,NA,TRBV12-3/TRBV12-4
CASSSRLSTYEQYF,NA,TRBV28
CASSLGLAGLTDTQYF,TRBD2,TRBV5-1
CATTSGVPWELFF,TRBD2,TRBV19
CASSPLPGTLQETQYF,NA,TRBV7-6
CASSPGGSRAQYF,TRBD2,TRBV11-3
CAIRASTDTQYF,NA,TRBV28
CASSSGLNQPQHF,NA,TRBV7-2
CASSFQASGGAYNEQFF,TRBD2,TRBV5-1
CASRGGRDRGIQPQHF,TRBD1,TRBV19
CASSVGQGIMNTEAFF,TRBD1,TRBV5-1
CASSTGQGREKLFF,TRBD1,TRBV5-8
CAISETVHTF,NA,TRBV10-3
CASSPGTSGGPQAQYF,TRBD2,TRBV7-8
CASSWGDRGWPLETQYF,TRBD1,TRBV5-4
CASADRGGNEQFF,TRBD1,TRBV19
CASSLGTDLTDTQYF,TRBD1,TRBV5-1
CASSLNRGGVGNTQYF,NA,TRBV5-6
CASSTTSVGPYEQYF,TRBD2,TRBV5-5
CAWSVHAAGSGGSGTLYEQYF,TRBD2,TRBV30
CASSIGTGGFYEQYF,TRBD1,TRBV19
CASSFGQTASIETQYF,NA,TRBV9
CASSYLSGEQETQYF,NA,TRBV6-5
CASSFGDTEAFF,NA,TRBV7-9
CASSESGWRDGELFF,NA,TRBV10-1
CANHYRVGYNEQFF,NA,TRBV10-1
CASSQGPRGPYGYTF,TRBD1,TRBV4-1
CASSSHSPSYNEQFF,NA,TRBV28
CATSRERQVPYGYTF,NA,TRBV15
CASSLGGKSEKLFF,NA,TRBV27
CASSYGVINQPQHF,NA,TRBV3-1/TRBV3-2
CASSVSARWSYNEQFF,NA,TRBV2
CASRDRRGNYGYTF,NA,TRBV2
CASSLAGTGSYNEQFF,TRBD1,TRBV5-5
CAIRRGASGDPSTDTQYF,TRBD2,TRBV10-3
CASSLRGGTGFLSGNTIYF,TRBD1,TRBV7-2
CASRWDINNQPQHF,NA,TRBV25-1
CASSGRVAGNTIYF,NA,TRBV7-9
CASSLLRAGDSPLHF,NA,TRBV5-1
CAISESEENIQYF,NA,TRBV10-3
CASSPGDRGTQYF,NA,TRBV6-5
CASSQDVTVDEQFF,NA,TRBV4-1
CASSYRRQGYGYTF,NA,TRBV6-2/TRBV6-3
CASSQLAGAFTDTQYF,TRBD2,TRBV4-2
CASRMWGGDLGYEQYF,TRBD2,TRBV27
CASSIDGTDYGYTF,TRBD1,TRBV19
CASSTRVADTQYF,NA,TRBV18
CASSSQGQETQYF,NA,TRBV19
CAIRDREETQYF,TRBD1,TRBV10-3